The clone carrying this T cell receptor beta chain occurred a few times. Its specificity is unknown. These data are taken from a study of shared clonotypes between healthy human individuals. Study overall: Donor ages ranged 18 to 49 years: a couple of women, a few men. Study outcomes and limitations: A few donors showed sharing of around 5% of naive CD4 clonotypes. Non-shared clonotypes were found to have lower generation probabilities than the clonotypes that were shared by all four of the sorted-subset donors.

Per the germline V gene, CDR1 is ENHRY and CDR2 is SYGVKD. The CDR3 consists of 13 residues. V was cut by 7 bases and J by 7 bases, with 16 bases left in between. Tens of thousands of T cell genomes, or about 0.2 ug DNA, went into the sorted-subset replicate PCRs. Only in-frame clones appear in the TCRdb table, and some are missing; sequencing was by immunoSEQ multiplex PCR. This table holds about 2.4 million clones, roughly 93% found once. The specimen sequenced was naive CD4+ T cells from PBMCs. Subset here: CD45RA+ positively selected. The source is a man between 18 and 29 years old in good health. Some clones in this sample may be carry-over from other donors' samples. The V call is TRBV10-3, the J call TRBJ1-2, with D maybe TRBD1 (6 bases). CDR3 DNA: TGTGCCATCAACCGGGGGCAGGATGCTGGCTACACCTTC. Its translation is CAINRGQDAGYTF.